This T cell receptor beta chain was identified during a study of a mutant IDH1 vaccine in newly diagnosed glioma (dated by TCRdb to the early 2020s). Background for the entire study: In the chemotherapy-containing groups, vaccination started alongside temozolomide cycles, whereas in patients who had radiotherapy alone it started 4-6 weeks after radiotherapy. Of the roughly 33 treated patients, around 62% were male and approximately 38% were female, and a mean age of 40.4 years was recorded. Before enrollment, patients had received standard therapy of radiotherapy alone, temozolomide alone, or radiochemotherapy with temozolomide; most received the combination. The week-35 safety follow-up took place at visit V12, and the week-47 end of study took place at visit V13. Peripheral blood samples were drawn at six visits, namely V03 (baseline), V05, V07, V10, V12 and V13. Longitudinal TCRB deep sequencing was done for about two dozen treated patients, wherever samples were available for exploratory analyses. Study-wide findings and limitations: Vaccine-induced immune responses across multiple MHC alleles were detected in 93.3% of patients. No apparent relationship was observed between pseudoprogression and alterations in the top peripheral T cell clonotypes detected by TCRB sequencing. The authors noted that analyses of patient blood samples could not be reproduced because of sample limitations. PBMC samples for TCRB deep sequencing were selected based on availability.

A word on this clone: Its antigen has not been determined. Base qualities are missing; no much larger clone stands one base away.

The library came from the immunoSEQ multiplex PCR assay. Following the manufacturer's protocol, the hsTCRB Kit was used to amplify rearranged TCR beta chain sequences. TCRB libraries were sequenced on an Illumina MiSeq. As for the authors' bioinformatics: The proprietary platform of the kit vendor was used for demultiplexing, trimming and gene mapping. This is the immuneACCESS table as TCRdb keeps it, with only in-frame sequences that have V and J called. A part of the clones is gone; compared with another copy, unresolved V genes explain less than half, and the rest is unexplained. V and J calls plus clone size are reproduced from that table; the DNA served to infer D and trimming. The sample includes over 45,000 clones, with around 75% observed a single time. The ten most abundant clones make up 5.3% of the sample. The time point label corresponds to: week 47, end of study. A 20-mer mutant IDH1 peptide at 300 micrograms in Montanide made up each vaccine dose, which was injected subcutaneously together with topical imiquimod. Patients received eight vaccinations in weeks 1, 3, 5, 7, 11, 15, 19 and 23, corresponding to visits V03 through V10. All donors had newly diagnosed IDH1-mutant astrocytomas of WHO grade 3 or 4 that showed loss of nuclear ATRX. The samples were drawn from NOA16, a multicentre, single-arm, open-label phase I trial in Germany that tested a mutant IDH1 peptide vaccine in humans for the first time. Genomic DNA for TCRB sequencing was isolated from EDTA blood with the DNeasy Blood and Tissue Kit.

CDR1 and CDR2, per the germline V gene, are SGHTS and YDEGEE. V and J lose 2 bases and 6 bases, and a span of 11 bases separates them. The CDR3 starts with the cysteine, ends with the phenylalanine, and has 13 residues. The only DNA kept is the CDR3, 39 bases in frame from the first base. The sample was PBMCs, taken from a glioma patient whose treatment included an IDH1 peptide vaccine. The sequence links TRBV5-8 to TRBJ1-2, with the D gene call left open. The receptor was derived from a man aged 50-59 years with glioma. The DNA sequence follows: TGTGCCAGCAGCTTTATGGGAGGGAATGGCTACACCTTC. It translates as CASSFMGGNGYTF.